This T cell receptor beta chain was found in a study of control samples from healthy donors and cancer patients. Sequencing used immunoSEQ multiplex PCR; TCRdb keeps in-frame clones, though not all of them. The table includes 96,000 or so clones, more than 80% detected once. Per the germline V gene, CDR1 is SEHNR and CDR2 is FQNEAQ (reference sequence). CDR3 length: 13 amino acids. Trimming removed 2 bases at V and 9 bases at J, with 10 bases between. The sequence was collected from a man between 18 and 29 years old in good health. The rearrangement joins TRBV7-9 to TRBJ1-4; the D gene is possibly TRBD1 (5 bases). Specimen: blood. CDR3 sequence reads: CASSLSGGQKLFF. DNA for the CDR3: TGTGCCAGCAGCTTATCCGGGGGTCAAAAACTGTTTTTT.